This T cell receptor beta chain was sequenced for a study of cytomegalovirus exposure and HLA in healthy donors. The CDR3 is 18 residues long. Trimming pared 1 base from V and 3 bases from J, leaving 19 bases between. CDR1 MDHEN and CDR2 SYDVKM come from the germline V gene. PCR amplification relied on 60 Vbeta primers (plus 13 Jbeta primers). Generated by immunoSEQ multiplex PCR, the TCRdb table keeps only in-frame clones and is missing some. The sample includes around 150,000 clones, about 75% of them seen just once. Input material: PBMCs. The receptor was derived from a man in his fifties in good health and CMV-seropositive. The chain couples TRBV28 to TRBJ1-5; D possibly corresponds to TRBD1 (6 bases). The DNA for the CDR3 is TGTGCCAGCAGTTTATCCCCGGGGTTGGGGGCTCTCAATCAGCCCCAGCATTTT. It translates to CASSLSPGLGALNQPQHF.